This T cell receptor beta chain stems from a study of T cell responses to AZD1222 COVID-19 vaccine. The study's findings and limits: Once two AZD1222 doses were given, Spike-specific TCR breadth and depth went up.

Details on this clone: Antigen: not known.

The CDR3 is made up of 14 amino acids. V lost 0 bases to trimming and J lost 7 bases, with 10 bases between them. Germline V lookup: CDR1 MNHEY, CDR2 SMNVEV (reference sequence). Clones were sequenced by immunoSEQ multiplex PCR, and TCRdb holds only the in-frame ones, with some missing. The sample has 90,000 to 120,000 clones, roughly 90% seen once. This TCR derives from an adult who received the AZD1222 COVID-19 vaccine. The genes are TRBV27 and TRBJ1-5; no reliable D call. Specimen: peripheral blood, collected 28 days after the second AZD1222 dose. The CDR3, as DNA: TGTGCCAGCAGTTTATCGAGGGTGGGACAGCCCCAGCATTTT. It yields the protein CASSLSRVGQPQHF.